This passage covers 4 T cell receptor beta chains from one sample sequenced in a study of chemoradiotherapy in HPV16-positive cancers. Using immunoSEQ multiplex PCR, the repertoire was profiled, and TCRdb retains in-frame clones only, with some absent. This sample has about 2,700 clones, with 87% found just once. The sequencing here drew on tumor tissue, taken from a patient who underwent chemoradiotherapy. These receptors all come from a human donor with HPV-associated anogenital cancer.

As DNA, the CDR3 is TGCGCCAGCAGCGGAACAGGGGGAGGTGAAAAACTGTTTTTT. Protein product: CASSGTGGGEKLFF. The chain recombines TRBV5-1 with TRBJ1-4, with 8 positions matching TRBD1. The CDR3 runs to 14 residues. J lost 7 bases, V lost 4 bases, and 6 bases had no gene match. Germline V gene lookup returns CDR1 SGHRS and CDR2 YFSETQ.

The rearrangement uses TRBV4-3 and TRBJ2-1, with TRBD2 identical over 8 bases. With 4 bases clipped from V and 7 bases from J, the junction kept 6 bases outside the gene matches. The germline gives CDR1 LGHNA, CDR2 YSLEER. The CDR3 spans 14 residues. The CDR3 loop is CASSPSGSTNEQFF. The CDR3 DNA reads as TGCGCCAGCAGCCCGAGCGGGAGCACGAATGAGCAGTTCTTC.

The CDR3 nucleotides are TGCGCCAGCAGCCTCTCGGGCACAGCTAATGAGCAGTTCTTC. Its translation is CASSLSGTANEQFF. The chain recombines TRBV4-3 with TRBJ2-1; D call uncertain. From germline, CDR1 is LGHNA and CDR2 YSLEER. The CDR3 totals 14 residues. Trimming left V 4 bases short and J 7 bases short, with 14 bases between.

CDR3: CASSSTSSYEQYF. CDR3 sequence (DNA): TGTGCCAGCAGCTCAACGTCGTCCTACGAGCAGTACTTC. The V gene is TRBV7-2, the J gene TRBJ2-7; D ambiguous. The V end was cut by 4 bases, the J end by 1 base, with 8 bases between. Germline assignment: CDR1 SGHTA and CDR2 FQGNSA. This CDR3 comprises 13 residues.